The clone carrying this TCR beta chain was observed a single time. The antigen remains undetermined. The data stem from a study of PD-1 blockade in classical Hodgkin lymphoma. Study summary: Intravenous nivolumab at 3 mg/kg was given to patients every 2 weeks. General observations from the study: Complete responders had baseline diversity similar to newly diagnosed patients.

Sequencing used immunoSEQ multiplex PCR; TCRdb keeps in-frame clones, though not all of them. The sample consists of 31,000 or so clones, about two thirds of them appearing once. Relapse was seen in all patients after autologous stem cell transplantation, and brentuximab vedotin exposure was variable. Sample: peripheral blood mononuclear cells (PBMCs), taken before the second cycle of nivolumab. The clonotype originates from a human donor with classical Hodgkin lymphoma.

This chain's CDR3 is CASSLYGTSSYNEQFF. In DNA, the CDR3 is TGTGCCAGCAGCTTATACGGGACTAGCTCGTACAATGAGCAGTTCTTC. The rearrangement uses TRBV7-3 and TRBJ2-1; 9 nucleotides line up with TRBD2. Germline-derived CDR1 and CDR2 are SGHTA and FQGTGA. With 2 bases clipped from V and 4 bases from J, the junction kept 6 bases outside the gene matches. This CDR3 region has 16 residues.